The next 30 T cell receptor beta chains were all read from a single sample in a study of CD8 T cells in ankylosing spondylitis. From the 5' RACE reads, TCRdb called clonotypes with MiXCR, one entry per CDR3 protein. The table has approximately 290,000 distinct CDR3 sequences, roughly 20% seen once. Sequencing was carried out using blood, either unsorted or a sorted T cell fraction (not recorded which). These TCRs come from a female donor with ankylosing spondylitis or in good health (not recorded which).

The rearrangement joins TRBV7-9 to TRBJ2-1; perhaps TRBD1 as D (6 bases). The V gene's germline CDR1 is SEHNR and CDR2 FQNEAQ (reference sequence). V was pared by 2 bases and J by 3 bases, with 11 bases between. CDR3 length: 15 amino acids. The DNA of the CDR3 is TGTGCCAGCAGCTTAACTTCACAGGGCTACAATGAGCAGTTCTTC. Protein: CASSLTSQGYNEQFF.

This chain uses TRBV7-8 with TRBJ1-1; D is undetermined. Trimming removed 1 base from V and 0 bases from J, with 6 bases in between. The CDR3 is 14 amino acids. Germline V gene sequence: CDR1 SGHVS, CDR2 FQNEAQ. CDR3 nucleotide sequence: TGTGCCAGCAGCTTAGGGGCCCTGAACACTGAAGCTTTCTTT. It codes for CASSLGALNTEAFF.

This clonotype was observed a few times. The chain recombines TRBV6-4 with TRBJ2-2; D may be TRBD1 or TRBD2 (6 bases each). The V end lost 0 bases, the J end lost 4 bases, and 12 bases lay between the germline ends. CDR1 and CDR2 (germline): MRHNA, SNTAGT. The CDR3 extends over 16 amino acids. Here the CDR3 DNA reads TGTGCCAGCAGTGACTCGAGCAGGGGAGGCACCGGGGAGCTGTTTTTT. This sequence encodes CASSDSSRGGTGELFF.

CDR3: CAISPVPITDTQYF. CDR3 sequence (DNA): TGTGCCATCAGTCCCGTTCCGATCACAGATACGCAGTATTTT. This chain connects TRBV10-3 to TRBJ2-3; D is ambiguous. The germline V gene encodes CDR1 ENHRY and CDR2 SYGVKD. The CDR3 loop spans 14 amino acids. V was trimmed by 5 bases and J by 2 bases, leaving 11 bases between them.

This clonotype was observed many times. The CDR3 here is CASSSTGIRRDNEQFF. The CDR3 nucleotides are TGTGCCAGCAGTTCGACCGGGATCCGGAGGGACAATGAGCAGTTCTTC. V gene TRBV12-3 or TRBV12-4 combines with J gene TRBJ2-1; a possible D gene is TRBD2 (6 bases). Trimming removed 4 bases at V and 5 bases at J, with 18 bases between. The length of the CDR3 is 16 residues.

This clonotype was counted between two and nine times. The chain employs TRBV20-1 and TRBJ1-2; no clear D gene. The CDR3 has 10 amino acids. Germline loops: CDR1 DFQATT, CDR2 SNEGSKA (reference sequence). The CDR3 DNA follows: TGCAGCGCCCAGGACTATGGCTACACCTTC. Amino acid sequence: CSAQDYGYTF.

The rearrangement links TRBV10-3 to TRBJ1-1, with 8 positions matching TRBD1. Germline loops: CDR1 ENHRY, CDR2 SYGVKD. CDR3 length: 15 amino acids. After removal of 10 bases from V and 0 bases from J, the junction contained 10 bases not matched to a gene. CDR3 DNA: TGTGCCACCCGACAGGGGCGGTATGTGAACACTGAAGCTTTCTTT. Amino acid sequence: CATRQGRYVNTEAFF.

This clonotype was recorded a few times. V and J are TRBV12-3 or TRBV12-4 and TRBJ2-2, with D perhaps given as TRBD1 or TRBD2 (5 bases each). The CDR3 extends over 13 amino acids. With 6 bases removed from V and 2 bases from J, the gap between germline ends came to 7 bases. CDR3 protein: CASRGDNTGELFF. Here the CDR3 DNA reads TGTGCCAGCAGGGGGGACAACACCGGGGAGCTGTTTTTT.

This sequence joins TRBV7-2 and TRBJ2-2, with D unresolved. This CDR3 contains 15 residues. Trimming removed 1 base from V and 4 bases from J, with 10 bases in between. The germline gives CDR1 SGHTA, CDR2 FQGNSA. The CDR3 reads CASSLDRRATGELFF. As DNA, the CDR3 is TGTGCCAGCAGCTTAGATAGACGGGCCACCGGGGAGCTGTTTTTT.

This clonotype was observed many times. The chain recombines TRBV5-1 with TRBJ2-1; TRBD1 matches at 7 bases. The CDR3 has 13 residues. J was trimmed by 5 bases and V by 4 bases; bases with no gene match: 3. Germline CDR1 reads SGHRS; CDR2 reads YFSETQ. Here the CDR3 reads CASSLTGNNEQFF. The CDR3 DNA reads TGCGCCAGCAGCCTGACAGGGAACAATGAGCAGTTCTTC. Complete variable domain (other parts from reference TRBV5-1 and TRBJ2-1): KAGVTQTPRYLIKTRGQQVTLSCSPISGHRSVSWYQQTPGQGLQFLFEYFSETQRNKGNFPGRFSGRQFSNSRSEMNVSTLELGDSALYLCASSLTGNNEQFFGPGTRLTVL.

This clonotype was picked up a small number of times. The V gene is TRBV4-3, the J gene TRBJ2-2; TRBD1 aligns across 9 bases. This CDR3 has 15 residues. Germline V gene sequence: CDR1 LGHNA, CDR2 YSLEER. The V gene end was trimmed by 1 base and the J gene end by 8 bases; junction bases not matched to a gene: 5. CDR3 in amino acids: CASSQVGTGRGELFF. Written as DNA, the CDR3 is TGCGCCAGCAGCCAAGTCGGGACAGGGAGGGGGGAGCTGTTTTTT.

This clonotype was seen only a few times. The V and J genes are TRBV12-3 or TRBV12-4 and TRBJ2-1, with 7 bases matching TRBD2. The CDR3 is 14 residues long. The trim removed 8 bases at V and 5 bases at J, leaving 9 bases unmatched. CDR3 bases: TGTGCCAGCGGAACCCTAGCGGAACACAATGAGCAGTTCTTC. The encoded protein is CASGTLAEHNEQFF.

This clonotype was recorded many times. The CDR3 region is CSVDSSGANVLTF. CDR3 in DNA: TGCAGCGTTGACAGCTCTGGGGCCAACGTCCTGACTTTC. The chain carries TRBV29-1 and TRBJ2-6; D call uncertain. Trimming took 3 bases from V and 0 from J, leaving 3 bases between them. This CDR3 region has 13 residues. The germline V gene has CDR1 SQVTM and CDR2 ANQGSEA.

This clonotype was observed at least ten times. The chain recombines TRBV12-3 or TRBV12-4 with TRBJ2-7; D is undetermined. CDR3 length equals 13 residues. Trimming removed 5 bases at V and 6 bases at J, with 14 bases between. The CDR3 nucleotides are TGTGCCAGCAGTCCCCACTCAGCAATCGAGCAGTACTTC. Residues: CASSPHSAIEQYF.

The gene calls are TRBV7-2 and TRBJ2-1; possibly TRBD1 for D (6 bases). The V and J ends lost 7 bases and 6 bases respectively, with 19 bases between them. Germline V CDR1 and CDR2: SGHTA, FQGNSA. The CDR3 covers 15 residues. The CDR3 here is CASTSRGVWPNEQFF. CDR3 coding DNA: TGTGCCAGCACCTCCAGGGGCGTGTGGCCCAATGAGCAGTTCTTC.

The rearrangement uses TRBV25-1 and TRBJ1-6; D gene ambiguous. Looked up from germline, CDR1 is MGHDK and CDR2 is SYGVNS. This CDR3 spans 15 amino acids. The V and J ends lost 7 bases and 0 bases respectively, with 10 bases between them. The chain's CDR3 is CASNPASSYNSPLHF. The CDR3 region has the DNA TGTGCCAGCAACCCCGCGAGCTCCTATAATTCACCCCTCCACTTT.

The V call is TRBV6-4, the J call TRBJ2-4; D call uncertain. The CDR3 contains 12 residues. CDR1 and CDR2 (germline): MRHNA, SNTAGT. V dropped 6 bases and J dropped 1 base, with 4 bases sitting between them. The chain's CDR3 is CASRVAKNIQYF. The CDR3, as DNA: TGTGCCAGCAGGGTCGCCAAAAACATTCAGTACTTC.

This clonotype was recorded many times. V is TRBV20-1 and J is TRBJ2-5; D gene ambiguous. V dropped 4 bases and J dropped 1 base, with 10 bases sitting between them. The CDR3 is 13 amino acids. Germline V gives CDR1 DFQATT, CDR2 SNEGSKA (reference sequence). CDR3 residues: CSATTPGQETQYF. CDR3 in DNA: TGCAGTGCTACGACTCCCGGCCAAGAGACCCAGTACTTC.

The table lists this clonotype with a few counts. V is TRBV7-9 and J is TRBJ2-3; 7 bases agree with TRBD1. CDR3 length: 13 residues. CDR1 and CDR2 from the germline V gene are SEHNR and FQNEAQ (reference sequence). J lost 11 bases, V lost 2 bases, and 7 bases had no gene match. The CDR3: CASSLRPTGMQYF. The DNA for the CDR3 is TGTGCCAGCAGCTTAAGACCGACAGGGATGCAGTATTTT.

This clonotype showed up just a few times. This sequence joins TRBV6-2 or TRBV6-3 and TRBJ1-5; 7 bases align to TRBD1. The J segment lost 7 bases and the V segment lost 1 base, leaving 16 bases of the junction unmatched. This CDR3 has 18 residues. Germline assignment: CDR1 MNHEY and CDR2 SVGEGT. The CDR3 DNA reads as TGTGCCAGCAGTTACTTACCAGGACAGGACCTCCTAGGGCAGCCCCAGCATTTT. It is translated as CASSYLPGQDLLGQPQHF.

The chain couples TRBV5-1 to TRBJ2-6; tentative D call: TRBD2 (6 bases). CDR1 is SGHRS, CDR2 YFSETQ, per germline. Trimming took 1 base from V and 1 from J, leaving 12 bases between them. The CDR3 runs 17 residues. The CDR3 DNA reads as TGCGCCAGCAGCTTGCGTTCTGGGGGGTCTGGGGCCAACGTCCTGACTTTC. This gives the protein CASSLRSGGSGANVLTF.

This sequence joins TRBV20-1 and TRBJ2-5; possible D gene TRBD2, 6 bases. With 3 bases removed from V and 5 bases from J, the gap between germline ends came to 22 bases. The CDR3 is 16 amino acids. Per germline, CDR1 DFQATT and CDR2 SNEGSKA (reference sequence). CDR3 region: CSASHLFGSWGETQYF. As DNA, the CDR3 is TGCAGTGCTAGCCACCTTTTCGGGAGTTGGGGGGAGACCCAGTACTTC.

CDR3 residues: CSVARRGETEAFF. As DNA, the CDR3 is TGCAGCGTTGCCCGGAGAGGGGAGACTGAAGCTTTCTTT. The chain is built from TRBV29-1 and TRBJ1-1, with a possible D match to TRBD1 (5 bases). The CDR3 covers 13 residues. From germline, CDR1 is SQVTM and CDR2 ANQGSEA. Trimming took off 4 bases at V and 5 bases at J, with 14 bases between the two ends. Full variable domain (remainder filled in from reference TRBV29-1 and TRBJ1-1): SAVISQKPSRDICQRGTSLTIQCQVDSQVTMMFWYRQQPGQSLTLIATANQGSEATYESGFVIDKFPISRPNLTFSTLTVSNMSPEDSSIYLCSVARRGETEAFFGQGTRLTVV.

The rearrangement links TRBV12-3 or TRBV12-4 to TRBJ2-1, with 8 positions matching TRBD2. The J segment lost 5 bases and the V segment lost 5 bases, leaving 8 bases of the junction unmatched. The CDR3 consists of 15 residues. This CDR3 is CASSRAGEYDNEQFF. The CDR3, as DNA: TGTGCCAGCAGTCGAGCGGGAGAGTATGACAATGAGCAGTTCTTC.

The chain combines TRBV6-1 with TRBJ2-2; 7 bases line up with TRBD1. This CDR3 comprises 17 residues. Per germline, CDR1 MNHNS and CDR2 SASEGT. The ends lost 6 bases at V and 7 bases at J; junction bases unmatched: 17. In DNA, the CDR3 is TGTGCCAGCAGCCCATTGACAGGGTCAATCTCCGGCGGGGAGCTGTTTTTT. Protein: CASSPLTGSISGGELFF.

This sequence joins TRBV7-2 and TRBJ1-1, with D unclear. The CDR3 consists of 15 residues. Germline V gene sequence: CDR1 SGHTA, CDR2 FQGNSA. Trimming took off 1 base at V and 4 bases at J, with 13 bases between the two ends. CDR3 bases: TGTGCCAGCAGCTTAGTTGCTATATCCCTCACTGAAGCTTTCTTT. This codes for CASSLVAISLTEAFF.

This clonotype showed up many times. V and J are TRBV7-2 and TRBJ1-2; D gene ambiguous. V was shortened by 5 bases and J by 8 bases, with 18 bases between the two germline ends. Per germline, CDR1 SGHTA and CDR2 FQGNSA. CDR3 length: 14 amino acids. DNA for the CDR3: TGTGCCAGCAGCCTATACAGTGCATCGGGAGGCTACACCTTC. This sequence encodes CASSLYSASGGYTF.

DNA of the CDR3: TGCAGTGCCCCAGGGGGCAGGGGTGATAGCAATCAGCCCCAGCATTTT. Residues: CSAPGGRGDSNQPQHF. The chain couples TRBV20-1 to TRBJ1-5; 8 bases align to TRBD1. CDR1 is DFQATT and CDR2 is SNEGSKA in the germline V gene (reference sequence). This CDR3 has 16 residues. After removal of 6 bases from V and 0 bases from J, the junction contained 10 bases not matched to a gene.

Only a few counts were recorded for this clonotype. The gene calls are TRBV6-1 and TRBJ1-4; D unresolved. Germline CDR1 is MNHNS and CDR2 is SASEGT. Deletions cut 6 bases from V and 2 bases from J, with 13 bases between. The CDR3 has 15 amino acids. For the CDR3, the DNA is TGTGCCAGCAGGAATACCGGAGGCACTAATGAAAAACTGTTTTTT. It codes for CASRNTGGTNEKLFF.

This clonotype came up a few times. The V and J genes are TRBV12-3 or TRBV12-4 and TRBJ1-2; 9 bases align to TRBD1. V lost 5 bases to trimming and J lost 8 bases; unmatched junction nucleotides: 6. This CDR3 is 13 amino acids long. The CDR3 coding sequence is TGTGCCAGCAGTCCGGGACAGGGTACCGGCTACACCTTC. It encodes CASSPGQGTGYTF.